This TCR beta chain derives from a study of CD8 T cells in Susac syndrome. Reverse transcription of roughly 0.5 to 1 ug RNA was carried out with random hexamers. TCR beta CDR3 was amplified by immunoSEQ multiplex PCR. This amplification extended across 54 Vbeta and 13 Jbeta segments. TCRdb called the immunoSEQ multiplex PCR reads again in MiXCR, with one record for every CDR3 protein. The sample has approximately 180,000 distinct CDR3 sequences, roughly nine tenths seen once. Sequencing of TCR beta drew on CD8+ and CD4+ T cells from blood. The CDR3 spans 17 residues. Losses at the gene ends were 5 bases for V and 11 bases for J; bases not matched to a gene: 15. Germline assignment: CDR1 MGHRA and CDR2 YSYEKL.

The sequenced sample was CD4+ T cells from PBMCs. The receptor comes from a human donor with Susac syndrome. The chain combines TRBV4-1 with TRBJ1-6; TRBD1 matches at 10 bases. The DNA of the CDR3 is TGCGCCAGCAGCATCCAATCCCGGGACAGGGGAACAACACCCCTCCACTTT. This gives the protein CASSIQSRDRGTTPLHF.